What follows are 7 T cell receptor beta chains derived from one specimen sequenced in a study of low-dose radiotherapy and immunotherapy resistance in tumors. Alpha- and beta-chain coverage of first-strand cDNA came from TRAV- and TRBV-specific primers. With a constant-region primer and a V-primer adapter, TCRs were subjected to approximately 18 PCR cycles of amplification. TCRdb processed the reads anew with MiXCR; each CDR3 protein has one entry. The sample lists some 94,000 distinct CDR3 sequences, about 20% occurring once. The time point: after trial treatment. Indicated treatment: LDRT plus nivolumab, ipilimumab, low-dose cyclophosphamide and aspirin (RACIN trial). Here the sequenced sample was PBMCs, taken after low-dose radiotherapy plus immunotherapy. The receptors here all came from a female donor with ovarian cancer.

This clonotype was detected ten times or more. Here the CDR3 reads CASGAGSGNIQYF. As DNA, the CDR3 is TGTGCCAGCGGAGCGGGATCGGGAAACATTCAGTACTTC. The chain links TRBV27 to TRBJ2-4; the match to TRBD2 covers 7 bases. CDR3 size: 13 residues. The V gene's germline CDR1 is MNHEY and CDR2 SMNVEV (reference sequence). J lost 6 bases, V lost 8 bases, and 7 bases had no gene match.

Regarding this clonotype: This is likely an artifact of a read error, given a far larger clone one base away. This chain joins TRBV12-3 or TRBV12-4 and TRBJ2-1, with D perhaps matching TRBD1 (5 bases). V gave up 2 bases and J gave up 13 bases, with 18 bases separating them. The CDR3 spans 14 residues. CDR3 sequence reads: CASSLSTGQETQFF. CDR3 nucleotide sequence: TGTGCCAGCAGTTTATCCACAGGCCAAGAGACCCAGTTCTTC.

In this sample, this clonotype turned up many times. The CDR3 nucleotides are TGTGCCACTCGTTGGGACGGGGACACCGGGGAGCTGTTTTTT. Encoded protein: CATRWDGDTGELFF. The chain employs TRBV28 and TRBJ2-2; perhaps D is TRBD1 or TRBD2 (5 bases each). V was cut by 10 bases and J by 3 bases, with 15 bases left in between. Germline V CDR1 and CDR2: MDHEN, SYDVKM. This CDR3 spans 14 amino acids.

Many counts were recorded for this clonotype. The chain is built from TRBV19 and TRBJ2-4; D gene ambiguous. CDR3 length: 16 residues. Trimming took 0 bases from V and 2 from J, leaving 11 bases between them. Germline V gene lookup returns CDR1 LNHDA and CDR2 SQIVND (reference sequence). The CDR3 reads CASSIEASRPKNIQYF. CDR3 coding DNA: TGTGCCAGTAGTATAGAAGCCAGTAGACCCAAAAACATTCAGTACTTC.

The chain is built from TRBV2 and TRBJ1-5; D might be TRBD1 (5 bases). The germline V and J ends were trimmed by 6 bases and 7 bases, with 13 bases remaining between them. Germline V gives CDR1 SNHLY, CDR2 FYNNEI. The CDR3 consists of 13 residues. The CDR3 DNA reads TGTGCCAGCAGAATAGGGGTCGGGCAGCCCCAGCATTTT. Protein: CASRIGVGQPQHF.

At least ten counts were recorded for this clonotype. J is TRBJ2-3 and V is TRBV12-3 or TRBV12-4; TRBD1 might be the D (5 bases). The CDR3 covers 15 residues. The V gene lost 3 bases and the J gene lost 0 bases, with 10 bases spanning the gap. CDR3 sequence: CASSFGQGSTDTQYF. CDR3 coding DNA: TGTGCCAGCAGTTTTGGTCAGGGCAGCACAGATACGCAGTATTTT.

Many counts were recorded for this clonotype. The gene calls are TRBV5-1 and TRBJ1-1; D is unclear. Deletions cut 5 bases from V and 1 base from J, with 9 bases between. The CDR3 length is 13 residues. Germline V gene data show CDR1 as SGHRS and CDR2 as YFSETQ. The CDR3 spells CASSQDGNTEAFF. In nucleotides, the CDR3 is TGCGCCAGCAGTCAGGACGGGAACACTGAAGCTTTCTTT. The full variable domain, with the rest looked up from reference TRBV5-1 and TRBJ1-1, is KAGVTQTPRYLIKTRGQQVTLSCSPISGHRSVSWYQQTPGQGLQFLFEYFSETQRNKGNFPGRFSGRQFSNSRSEMNVSTLELGDSALYLCASSQDGNTEAFFGQGTRLTVV.